A selection of T cell receptor beta chains follows, all from one sample in a study of T cell responses to AZD1222 COVID-19 vaccine. TCRdb's table, derived via immunoSEQ multiplex PCR, lists solely in-frame clones and lacks some. The data show tens of thousands of clones, over 70% seen once. Sequencing was performed on peripheral blood, taken on day 0 of AZD1222 vaccination. These receptors originate from an adult in good health. The CDR3 runs from the conserved cysteine through the conserved F or W. Fields, in order: clone size, J gene, V gene, D gene, CDR3 DNA, CDR3 protein. The D gene is left open where the match is weak. Not all rows give a size; the values are once, few, many and, for expanded clones, a class.

. TRBJ1-1 TRBV7-6 TRBD1 TGTGCCAGCAGCTCTATGTCGAGGGGACAGGGTGAAGCTTTCTTT CASSSMSRGQGEAFF
. TRBJ2-2 TRBV6-5 . TGTGCCAGCAGTAAGGGACAAAGGGAGCTGTTTTTT CASSKGQRELFF
. TRBJ2-7 TRBV7-2 . TGTGCCAGCAGCTCCCGGAGAGCCTACGAGCAGTACTTC CASSSRRAYEQYF
. TRBJ2-3 TRBV15 . TGTGCCACCAGCAGAGATACAGGGGACTATAATACGCAGTATTTT CATSRDTGDYNTQYF
. TRBJ2-7 TRBV6-5 . TGTGCCAGCAGTTACGGAACCAATCCGCGGTACGAGCAGTACTTC CASSYGTNPRYEQYF
. TRBJ1-1 TRBV6-5 . TGTGCCAGCAGTTACCGGGGTTCAGGTGAAGCTTTCTTT CASSYRGSGEAFF
. TRBJ1-2 TRBV9 . TGTGCCAGCAGCGTAGGTGGAGGGTCGACCTCCTATGGCTACACCTTC CASSVGGGSTSYGYTF
. TRBJ2-3 TRBV5-4 . TGTGCCAGCAGCTTGATCGGGGAAGATACGCAGTATTTT CASSLIGEDTQYF
. TRBJ1-2 TRBV6-1 . TGTGCCAGCAGTGAACAGAATGGGGGCTATGGCTACACCTTC CASSEQNGGYGYTF
. TRBJ2-3 TRBV19 TRBD2 TGTGCCAGTAGTATCGGAACTAGCGGGAGAGAAGATACGCAGTATTTT CASSIGTSGREDTQYF
. TRBJ2-1 TRBV2 TRBD2 TGTGCCAGCAGGCCCGGGACTAGCGGGACGAATGAGCAGTTCTTC CASRPGTSGTNEQFF
. TRBJ2-7 TRBV5-4 . TGTGCCAGCAGCTTTGGGGGGAATAGGGCCTACGAGCAGTACTTC CASSFGGNRAYEQYF
few TRBJ1-5 TRBV27 . TGTGCCAGCAGTATAGGACCGTCCCCCAATCAGCCCCAGCATTTT CASSIGPSPNQPQHF
. TRBJ2-5 TRBV13 . TGTGCCAGCAGCTTCGGCCCCTCCCGGGGGCCACAAGAGACCCAGTACTTC CASSFGPSRGPQETQYF
. TRBJ1-2 TRBV28 . TGTGCCAGCAGACGTACGGATCTACGTAACTATGGCTACACCTTC CASRRTDLRNYGYTF
. TRBJ1-1 TRBV5-1 . TGCGCCAGCAGCTTGGCAGGGTCGGACACTGAAGCTTTCTTT CASSLAGSDTEAFF
. TRBJ2-7 TRBV7-6 TRBD2 TGTGCCAGCAGCGCCGGGACTAGTCTAAGGTACGAGCAGTACTTC CASSAGTSLRYEQYF
once TRBJ2-7 TRBV27 TRBD1 TGTGCCAGCAGTTTATCCCCAGGGGGTGAGCAGTACTTC CASSLSPGGEQYF
. TRBJ2-2 TRBV10-3 . TGTGCCATCAGTGAGTCGGCTAGCGCGGCTAACACCGGGGAGCTGTTTTTT CAISESASAANTGELFF
few TRBJ2-2 TRBV2 . TGTGCCAGCAGTGATAAAGATCTTGGCGGGGAGCTGTTTTTT CASSDKDLGGELFF
. TRBJ2-1 TRBV6-2/TRBV6-3 TRBD2 TGTGCCAGCAGTTTACTAGCGGGAGCGTTTGAGCAGTTCTTC CASSLLAGAFEQFF
. TRBJ2-5 TRBV18 TRBD1 TGTGCCAGCTCACCCGCTACAGGGGCAGAGACCCAGTACTTC CASSPATGAETQYF
. TRBJ2-7 TRBV9 TRBD1 TGTGCCAGCAGCGTAGGAGGGACAGGCTCCTACGAGCAGTACTTC CASSVGGTGSYEQYF
. TRBJ1-1 TRBV3-1/TRBV3-2 . TGTGCCAGCAGCCAAGATGGCGCGGGGGGAGCTGAAGCTTTCTTT CASSQDGAGGAEAFF
once TRBJ1-6 TRBV27 . TGTGCCAGCAGTTTAAGCCCAGGAGGGCTTGACACCCTCCACTTT CASSLSPGGLDTLHF
. TRBJ2-2 TRBV10-1 . TGCGCCAGCAGTGAAGGTTTCGGGGGGCGCGGAACCGGGGAGCTGTTTTTT CASSEGFGGRGTGELFF
. TRBJ1-2 TRBV24-1 . TGTGCCACCAGTGATTTCACAGGGAGCAAAGGTGGCTACACCTTC CATSDFTGSKGGYTF